This T cell receptor beta chain originates from a study of control samples from healthy donors and cancer patients. Measured with immunoSEQ multiplex PCR; TCRdb has only the in-frame clones, and not every one. The table includes 400,000 to 450,000 clones, 90% detected once. V was pared by 5 bases and J by 4 bases, with 17 bases between. In germline, CDR1 is PRHDT, CDR2 FYEKMQ (reference sequence). The CDR3 runs 15 residues. This chain joins TRBV13 and TRBJ2-5, with D perhaps TRBD2 (6 bases). Sequences were obtained from PBMCs. The sequence was collected from a man aged 35 to 55 with head and neck cancer. For the CDR3, the DNA is TGTGCCAGCAGCGCGCGGAAACGGGACTCAGAGACCCAGTACTTC. Translating it yields CASSARKRDSETQYF. Full variable domain (rest looked up from reference TRBV13 and TRBJ2-5): AAGVIQSPRHLIKEKRETATLKCYPIPRHDTVYWYQQGPGQDPQFLISFYEKMQSDKGSIPDRFSAQQFSDYHSELNMSSLELGDSALYFCASSARKRDSETQYFGPGTRLLVL.